Described below is a single T cell receptor (beta chain) sequence and its context. Its target is not known. The use of a sample-barcoded 5' primer and a J-beta primer mix characterized a second PCR of about 7 to 12 cycles. A single record per CDR3 protein comes from TCRdb applying MiXCR to the 5' RACE reads. The data contain more than 800,000 distinct CDR3 sequences, less than 50% of them singletons. The data are from a study of blood T cells in healthy people across ages. Notes on the study in general: Naive and antigen-experienced cells were not separated, limiting conclusive comparison. A roughly linear fall in TCR beta diversity per million T cells was seen with increasing age.

The study isolated at least 7 million PBMCs from each sample. At least 5 micrograms of total RNA were extracted per sample. The sequencing input was blood. This TCR derives from a woman aged 55-70 years in good health.

The CDR3 region is CASSLVGDRADNEQFF. The CDR3 coding sequence is TGTGCCAGCAGCTTAGTAGGGGACAGGGCGGACAATGAGCAGTTCTTC. The genes are TRBV11-2 and TRBJ2-1; TRBD1 agrees at 9 bases. The CDR3 is 16 residues long. J was trimmed by 5 bases and V by 1 base; bases with no gene match: 6. Germline V gene lookup returns CDR1 SGHAT and CDR2 FQNNGV.